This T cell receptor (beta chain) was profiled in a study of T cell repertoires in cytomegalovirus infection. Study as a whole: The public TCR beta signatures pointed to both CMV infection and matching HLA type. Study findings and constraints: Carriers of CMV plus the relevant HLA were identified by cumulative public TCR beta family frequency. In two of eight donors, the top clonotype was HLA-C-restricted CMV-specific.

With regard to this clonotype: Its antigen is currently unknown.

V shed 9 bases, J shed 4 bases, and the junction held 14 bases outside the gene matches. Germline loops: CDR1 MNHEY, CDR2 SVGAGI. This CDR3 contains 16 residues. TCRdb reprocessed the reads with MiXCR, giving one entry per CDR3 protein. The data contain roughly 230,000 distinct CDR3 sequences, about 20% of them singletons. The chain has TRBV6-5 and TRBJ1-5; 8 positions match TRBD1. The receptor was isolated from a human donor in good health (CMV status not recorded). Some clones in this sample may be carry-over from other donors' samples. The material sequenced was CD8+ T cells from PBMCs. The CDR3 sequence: CARSALRTGFNQPQHF. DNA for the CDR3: TGTGCCAGAAGTGCCCTGAGGACAGGGTTTAATCAGCCCCAGCATTTT.